Sequencing of this TCR beta chain was carried out in a study of control samples from healthy donors and cancer patients. The CDR3 has 15 residues. V lost 8 bases, J lost 0 bases, and 14 bases lay in between. The assay was immunoSEQ multiplex PCR, and TCRdb's table has in-frame clones only and misses some. In the table there are approximately 90,000 clones, about 81% of which are singletons. The clonotype comes from a man between 65 and 79 years old with lung cancer. Sequencing used PBMCs. This chain uses TRBV23-1 with TRBJ1-3, with a tentative D call TRBD1 (6 bases). TRBV23-1 is marked as an open reading frame, function uncertain. The CDR3 is CASDPWDNSGNTIYF. The CDR3, as DNA: TGCGCCAGCGATCCTTGGGACAACTCTGGAAACACCATATATTTT.